Below, 17 T cell receptor beta chains from the same sample are listed, as sequenced in a study of T cell responses to AZD1222 COVID-19 vaccine. This table comes from immunoSEQ multiplex PCR, and its TCRdb copy is limited to in-frame clones, with some not included. This table holds around 84,000 clones, just over 85% found once. The source was peripheral blood, collected on day 0 of MenACWY control vaccination. The receptors derive from an adult in good health.

This chain uses TRBV11-2 with TRBJ2-1; TRBD2 agrees at 7 bases. Germline trimming cut 2 bases from V and 4 bases from J; bases unmatched to any gene: 5. The germline CDR1 and CDR2 sequences are SGHAT and FQNNGV. This CDR3 has 15 residues. The CDR3 DNA is TGTGCCAGCAGCTTATCTTGGGACTATTACAATGAGCAGTTCTTC. Protein product: CASSLSWDYYNEQFF.

In this sample, this clone turned up once. CDR3: CASSFDGGDQPQHF. Written as DNA, the CDR3 is TGCGCCAGCAGCTTCGATGGAGGCGATCAGCCCCAGCATTTT. V gene TRBV5-1 combines with J gene TRBJ1-5; unclear D gene. From germline, CDR1 is SGHRS and CDR2 YFSETQ. The CDR3 consists of 14 residues. Deletions cut 2 bases from V and 5 bases from J, with 11 bases between.

The CDR3 protein is CASSYAWGGYSAEAFF. For the CDR3, the DNA is TGTGCCAGCAGCTACGCCTGGGGGGGGTACTCGGCTGAAGCTTTCTTT. V gene TRBV7-2 combines with J gene TRBJ1-1; tentatively, D is TRBD1 (5 bases). CDR1 SGHTA and CDR2 FQGNSA come from the germline V gene. V was pared by 4 bases and J by 6 bases, with 21 bases between. The CDR3 totals 16 residues.

This clone came up a few times. J is TRBJ2-3 and V is TRBV12-3 or TRBV12-4, with D possibly being TRBD1 or TRBD2 (6 bases each). The V end lost 5 bases, the J end lost 11 bases, and 17 bases lay between the germline ends. The CDR3 length is 13 residues. The DNA for the CDR3 is TGTGCCAGCAGTCGAAGAGGGGGGCTGGGGCAGTATTTT. It codes for CASSRRGGLGQYF.

The V and J genes are TRBV5-1 and TRBJ1-6, with a tentative D call TRBD1 (5 bases). The CDR3 sequence is 14 residues long. CDR1 SGHRS and CDR2 YFSETQ come from the germline V gene. Trimming removed 0 bases from V and 8 bases from J, with 9 bases in between. Here the CDR3 reads CASSLAGVDSPLHF. CDR3 coding DNA: TGCGCCAGCAGCTTGGCGGGGGTTGATTCACCCCTCCACTTT.

This chain joins TRBV28 and TRBJ2-2; 8 bases agree with TRBD1. Germline values: CDR1 MDHEN, CDR2 SYDVKM. J lost 4 bases, V lost 6 bases, and 16 bases had no gene match. CDR3 length: 18 residues. The CDR3 DNA reads TGTGCCAGCAGCCCCCAGGCGGACAGGGCTTCTATCACCGGGGAGCTGTTTTTT. This sequence encodes CASSPQADRASITGELFF.

The CDR3 region has the DNA TGTGCCAGCTCACCACCCGCAGGGACAGGGAGGACTCAGCCCCAGCATTTT. It specifies CASSPPAGTGRTQPQHF. This chain links TRBV18 with TRBJ1-5; 9 positions match TRBD1. This CDR3 region has 17 residues. V was clipped by 0 bases and J by 6 bases; unmatched bases: 9. From germline, CDR1 is KGHSH and CDR2 LQKENI.

V and J are TRBV4-2 and TRBJ1-3, with TRBD1 as a possible D gene (6 bases). From germline, CDR1 is LGHNA and CDR2 YNFKEQ. The CDR3 runs 22 residues. V dropped 0 bases and J dropped 0 bases, with 27 bases sitting between them. The CDR3 is CASSQDLLPDRSVINSGNTIYF. CDR3 DNA sequence: TGTGCCAGCAGCCAAGATCTCCTTCCTGACAGGTCGGTCATAAACTCTGGAAACACCATATATTTT.

This clone has more than one count but fewer than ten. This chain uses TRBV4-3 with TRBJ2-3; no reliable D call. The CDR3 covers 14 residues. V shed 2 bases and J shed 4 bases, with 10 bases lying between them. Germline loops: CDR1 LGHNA, CDR2 YSLEER. CDR3 sequence: CASSQFLQSDTQYF. Written as DNA, the CDR3 is TGCGCCAGCAGCCAATTTCTCCAGTCAGATACGCAGTATTTT.

The chain is built from TRBV28 and TRBJ2-5, with 9 bases identical to TRBD1. The germline CDR1 and CDR2 sequences are MDHEN and SYDVKM. The CDR3 contains 13 residues. V gave up 7 bases and J gave up 6 bases; unmatched junction bases: 6. Here the CDR3 reads CASTTGGAKTQYF. The CDR3 DNA reads as TGTGCCAGCACAACAGGGGGCGCGAAGACCCAGTACTTC.

The rearrangement joins TRBV7-2 to TRBJ1-5; 7 positions match TRBD1. This CDR3 spans 14 amino acids. Trimming took 4 bases from V and 0 from J; bases not matched to a gene: 0. Germline lookup yields CDR1 SGHTA and CDR2 FQGNSA. The CDR3 reads CASSYRGSNQPQHF. The DNA of the CDR3 is TGTGCCAGCAGCTACAGGGGTAGCAATCAGCCCCAGCATTTT.

The chain joins TRBV7-6 to TRBJ1-1; the D is unclear. The germline CDR1 and CDR2 sequences are SGHVS and FNYEAQ. Trimming removed 0 bases at V and 9 bases at J, with 8 bases between. The CDR3 loop spans 12 amino acids. CDR3 in amino acids: CASSLAGNQAFF. The CDR3 DNA follows: TGTGCCAGCAGCTTAGCCGGGAACCAAGCTTTCTTT.

The chain employs TRBV6-5 and TRBJ2-1; 10 bases fit TRBD2. Germline trimming cut 6 bases from V and 7 bases from J; bases unmatched to any gene: 6. The germline V gene has CDR1 MNHEY and CDR2 SVGAGI. The CDR3 is 14 residues long. Here the CDR3 reads CASSKAGGGNEQFF. The CDR3 DNA is TGTGCCAGCAGCAAAGCGGGGGGGGGAAATGAGCAGTTCTTC.

This chain joins TRBV7-8 and TRBJ1-6, with D maybe TRBD1 (5 bases). Germline V gene data show CDR1 as SGHVS and CDR2 as FQNEAQ. Trimming took off 5 bases at V and 14 bases at J, with 28 bases between the two ends. The CDR3 has 17 amino acids. Written as DNA, the CDR3 is TGTGCCAGCAGCCAGGGTCCCCGACAGCCCCCTAATAGGGCCCTCCACTTT. Its protein is CASSQGPRQPPNRALHF.

The V and J genes are TRBV6-4 and TRBJ1-5; the D is unclear. Germline V CDR1 and CDR2: MRHNA, SNTAGT. The CDR3 has 13 amino acids. The ends were cut back, 3 bases at V and 3 bases at J, with 6 bases in the middle. CDR3 amino acids: CASSEEVNQPQHF. Written as DNA, the CDR3 is TGTGCCAGCAGTGAGGAGGTCAATCAGCCCCAGCATTTT.

The chain employs TRBV7-3 and TRBJ1-1; D is undetermined. With 5 bases removed from V and 1 base from J, the gap between germline ends came to 8 bases. The CDR3 is 13 amino acids. Germline values: CDR1 SGHTA, CDR2 FQGTGA. Here the CDR3 DNA reads TGTGCCAGCAGCGTTTCCCGGAACACTGAAGCTTTCTTT. It translates to CASSVSRNTEAFF.

The CDR3 DNA follows: TGTGCCAGCAGCTTAACGGGACTAACTTTCTTT. This encodes CASSLTGLTFF. The chain uses TRBV7-3 and TRBJ1-1, with D perhaps matching TRBD1 (5 bases). Trimming shortened V by 0 bases and J by 12 bases, and 8 bases separated the two germline ends. Per the germline V gene, CDR1 is SGHTA and CDR2 is FQGTGA. The CDR3 consists of 11 residues.